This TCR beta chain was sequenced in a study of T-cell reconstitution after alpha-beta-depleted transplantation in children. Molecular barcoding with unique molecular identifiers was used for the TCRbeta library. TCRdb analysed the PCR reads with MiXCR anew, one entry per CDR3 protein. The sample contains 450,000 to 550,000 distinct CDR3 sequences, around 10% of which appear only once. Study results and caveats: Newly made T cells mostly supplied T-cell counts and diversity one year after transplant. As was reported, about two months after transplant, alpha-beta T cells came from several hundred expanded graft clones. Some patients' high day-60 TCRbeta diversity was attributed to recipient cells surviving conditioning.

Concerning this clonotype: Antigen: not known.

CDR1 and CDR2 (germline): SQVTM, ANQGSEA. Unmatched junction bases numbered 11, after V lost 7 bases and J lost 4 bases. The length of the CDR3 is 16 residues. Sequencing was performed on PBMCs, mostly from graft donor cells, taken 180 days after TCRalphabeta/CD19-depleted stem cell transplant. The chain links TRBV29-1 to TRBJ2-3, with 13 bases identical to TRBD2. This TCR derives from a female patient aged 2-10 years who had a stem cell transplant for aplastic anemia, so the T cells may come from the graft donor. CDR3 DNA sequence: TGCAGCGCTATACTCAGGACTAGCGGGAGCCCAGATACGCAGTATTTT. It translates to CSAILRTSGSPDTQYF.